This T cell receptor (beta chain) was documented in a study of OX40 agonist ivuxolimab in advanced cancers. Study context: Males comprised roughly four fifths of the group, whose mean age was approximately 62 years (range roughly 20 to 85).

CDR1 and CDR2 from the germline V gene are SGHRS and YFSETQ. The CDR3 contains 15 residues. Trimming removed 0 bases from V and 5 bases from J, with 14 bases in between. TCRdb keeps only in-frame clones here, not all; method: immunoSEQ multiplex PCR. The data show roughly 72,000 clones, about 91% seen once. This rearrangement joins TRBV5-1 to TRBJ2-5; the D is unclear. This clonotype originated in an adult with an advanced solid tumor such as melanoma, head and neck, liver or kidney cancer. The material sequenced was CD4+ or CD8+ T cells sorted from blood, taken in a trial of the OX40 agonist ivuxolimab. As DNA, the CDR3 is TGCGCCAGCAGCTTGGGGACGGACGGTCTGGAGACCCAGTACTTC. This sequence encodes CASSLGTDGLETQYF.